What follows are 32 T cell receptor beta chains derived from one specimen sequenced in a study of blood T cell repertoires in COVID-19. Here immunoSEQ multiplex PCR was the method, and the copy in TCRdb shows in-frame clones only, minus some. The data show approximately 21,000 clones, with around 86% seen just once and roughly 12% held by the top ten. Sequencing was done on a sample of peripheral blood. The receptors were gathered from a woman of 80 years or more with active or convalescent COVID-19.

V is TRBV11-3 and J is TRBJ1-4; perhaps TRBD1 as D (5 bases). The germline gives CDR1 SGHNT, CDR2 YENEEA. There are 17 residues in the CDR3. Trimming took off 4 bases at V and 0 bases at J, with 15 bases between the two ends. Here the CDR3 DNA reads TGTGCCAGCAGCTCTCGGGGGTCGGCGGCAACTAATGAAAAACTGTTTTTT. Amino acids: CASSSRGSAATNEKLFF.

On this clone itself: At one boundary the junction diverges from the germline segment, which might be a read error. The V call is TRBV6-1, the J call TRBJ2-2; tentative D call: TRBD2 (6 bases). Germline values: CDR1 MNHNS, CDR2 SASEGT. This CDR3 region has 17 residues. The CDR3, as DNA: TGTGCCAGCAGTGAATATGGCGGGATATCGAATACCGGGGAGCTGTTTTTT. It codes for CASSEYGGISNTGELFF.

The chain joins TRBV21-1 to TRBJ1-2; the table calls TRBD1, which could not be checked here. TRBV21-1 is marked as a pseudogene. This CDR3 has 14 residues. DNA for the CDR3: TGTGCCAGCAGCAAAGTGGGGAAGGGGTATGGCTACACCTTC. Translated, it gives CASSKVGKGYGYTF.

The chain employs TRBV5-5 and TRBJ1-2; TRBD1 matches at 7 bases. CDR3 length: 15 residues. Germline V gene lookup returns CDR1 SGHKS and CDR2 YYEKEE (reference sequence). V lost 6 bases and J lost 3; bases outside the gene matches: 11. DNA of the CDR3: TGTGCCAGCATGAGAGGTCGAACAGGGGACTATGGCTACACCTTC. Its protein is CASMRGRTGDYGYTF.

The CDR3 protein is CASSRIRGSLVNYGYTF. The CDR3 coding sequence is TGTGCCAGCAGCCGTATTCGGGGGTCGCTCGTTAACTATGGCTACACCTTC. V and J are TRBV28 and TRBJ1-2; D perhaps matches TRBD1 (5 bases). The CDR3 totals 17 residues. V dropped 6 bases and J dropped 1 base, with 21 bases sitting between them. CDR1 and CDR2 from the germline V gene are MDHEN and SYDVKM.

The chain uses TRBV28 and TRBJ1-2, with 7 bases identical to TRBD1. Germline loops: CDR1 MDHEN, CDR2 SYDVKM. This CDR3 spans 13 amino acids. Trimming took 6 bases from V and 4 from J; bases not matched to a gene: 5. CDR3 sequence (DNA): TGTGCCAGCAGCCTACAGGGGTTCTATGGCTACACCTTC. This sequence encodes CASSLQGFYGYTF.

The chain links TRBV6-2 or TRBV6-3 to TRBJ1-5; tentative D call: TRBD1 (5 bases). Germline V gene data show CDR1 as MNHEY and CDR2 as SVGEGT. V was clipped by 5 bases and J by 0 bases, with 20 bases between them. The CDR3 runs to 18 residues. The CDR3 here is CASSTTRQQVYSNQPQHF. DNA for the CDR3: TGTGCCAGCAGTACGACGCGACAGCAGGTATATAGCAATCAGCCCCAGCATTTT.

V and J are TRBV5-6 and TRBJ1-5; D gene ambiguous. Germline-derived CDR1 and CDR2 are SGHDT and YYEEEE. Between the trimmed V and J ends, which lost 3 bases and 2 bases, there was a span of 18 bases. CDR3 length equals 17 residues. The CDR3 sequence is CASSSNAGMRGNQPQHF. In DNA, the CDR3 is TGTGCCAGCAGCTCGAACGCGGGGATGAGGGGCAATCAGCCCCAGCATTTT.

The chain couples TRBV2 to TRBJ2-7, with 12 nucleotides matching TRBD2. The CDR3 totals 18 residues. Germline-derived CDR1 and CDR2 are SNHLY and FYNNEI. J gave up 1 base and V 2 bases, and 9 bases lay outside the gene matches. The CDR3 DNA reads TGTGCCAGCAGTGAAAAGAGACTAGCGGGAGAGGGTTCCTACGAGCAGTACTTC. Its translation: CASSEKRLAGEGSYEQYF.

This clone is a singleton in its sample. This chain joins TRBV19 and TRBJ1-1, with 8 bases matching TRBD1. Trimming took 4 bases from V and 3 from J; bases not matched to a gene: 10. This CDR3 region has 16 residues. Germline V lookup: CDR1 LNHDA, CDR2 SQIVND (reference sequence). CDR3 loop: CASSTNRGAYDTEAFF. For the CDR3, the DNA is TGTGCCAGTAGTACAAACAGGGGGGCTTACGACACTGAAGCTTTCTTT.

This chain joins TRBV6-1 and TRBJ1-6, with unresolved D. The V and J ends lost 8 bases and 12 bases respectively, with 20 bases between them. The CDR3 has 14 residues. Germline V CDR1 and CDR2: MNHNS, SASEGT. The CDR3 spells CASSEVQVGLPLHF. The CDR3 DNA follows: TGTGCCAGCTCGGAGGTTCAGGTCGGCTTACCCCTCCACTTT.

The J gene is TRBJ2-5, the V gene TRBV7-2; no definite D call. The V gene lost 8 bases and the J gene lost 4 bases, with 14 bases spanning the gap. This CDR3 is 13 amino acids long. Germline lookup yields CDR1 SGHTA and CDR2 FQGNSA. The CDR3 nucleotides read TGTGCCAGCGCCCGCAGAGCGTCAGAGACCCAGTACTTC. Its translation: CASARRASETQYF.

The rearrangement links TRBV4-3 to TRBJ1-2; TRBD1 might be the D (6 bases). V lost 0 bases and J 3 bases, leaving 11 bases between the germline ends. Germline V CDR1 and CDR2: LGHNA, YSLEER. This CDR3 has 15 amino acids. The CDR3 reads CASSQEPGVDYGYTF. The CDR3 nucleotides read TGCGCCAGCAGCCAAGAACCAGGGGTTGACTATGGCTACACCTTC.

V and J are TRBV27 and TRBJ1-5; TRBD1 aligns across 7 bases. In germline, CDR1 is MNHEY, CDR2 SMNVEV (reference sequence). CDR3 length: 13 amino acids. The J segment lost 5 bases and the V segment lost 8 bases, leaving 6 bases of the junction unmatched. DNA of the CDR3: TGTGCCAGCCAGGGACAGCCCTATCAGCCCCAGCATTTT. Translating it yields CASQGQPYQPQHF.

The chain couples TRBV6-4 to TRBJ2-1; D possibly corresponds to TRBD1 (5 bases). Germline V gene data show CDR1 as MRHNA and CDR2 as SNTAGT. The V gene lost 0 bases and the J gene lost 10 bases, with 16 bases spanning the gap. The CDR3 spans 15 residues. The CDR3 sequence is CASSDSPRGFEEQFF. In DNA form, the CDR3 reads TGTGCCAGCAGTGACTCGCCTAGGGGTTTTGAGGAGCAGTTCTTC.

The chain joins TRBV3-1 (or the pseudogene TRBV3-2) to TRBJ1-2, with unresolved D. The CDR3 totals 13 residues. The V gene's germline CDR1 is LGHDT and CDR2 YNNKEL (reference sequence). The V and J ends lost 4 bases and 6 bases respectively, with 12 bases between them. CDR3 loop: CASSPAQSHGYTF. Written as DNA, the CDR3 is TGTGCCAGCAGCCCAGCACAGTCTCATGGCTACACCTTC.

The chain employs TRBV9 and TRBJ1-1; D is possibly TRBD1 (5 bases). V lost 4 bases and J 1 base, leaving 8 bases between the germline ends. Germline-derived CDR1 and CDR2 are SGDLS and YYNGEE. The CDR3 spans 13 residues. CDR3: CASSSRENTEAFF. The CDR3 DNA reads TGTGCCAGCAGCTCCAGGGAGAACACTGAAGCTTTCTTT.

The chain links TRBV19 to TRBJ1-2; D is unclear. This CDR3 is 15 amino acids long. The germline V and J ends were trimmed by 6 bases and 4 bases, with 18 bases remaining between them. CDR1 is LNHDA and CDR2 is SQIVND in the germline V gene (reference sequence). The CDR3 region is CASRAGRQATYGYTF. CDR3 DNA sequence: TGTGCCAGTAGGGCGGGGAGGCAGGCCACCTATGGCTACACCTTC.

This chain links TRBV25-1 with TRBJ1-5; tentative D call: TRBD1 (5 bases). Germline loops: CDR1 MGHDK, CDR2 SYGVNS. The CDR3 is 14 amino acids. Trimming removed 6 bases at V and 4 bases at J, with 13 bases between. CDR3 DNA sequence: TGTGCCAGCAGCTCAGGGTTTCGGAATCAGCCCCAGCATTTT. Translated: CASSSGFRNQPQHF.

Written as DNA, the CDR3 is TGTGCCAGCAGCTTAGCCATCGGACAGGGTTATGGCTACACCTTC. It yields the protein CASSLAIGQGYGYTF. The chain carries TRBV7-2 and TRBJ1-2, with TRBD1 matching 8 bases. The germline V gene has CDR1 SGHTA and CDR2 FQGNSA. The CDR3 has 15 residues. V dropped 0 bases and J dropped 5; count of bases not matched to a gene: 5.

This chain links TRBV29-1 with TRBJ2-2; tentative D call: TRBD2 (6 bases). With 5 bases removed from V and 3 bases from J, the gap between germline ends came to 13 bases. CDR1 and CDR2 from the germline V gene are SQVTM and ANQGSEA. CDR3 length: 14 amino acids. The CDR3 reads CSVSYGRDTGELFF. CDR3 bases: TGCAGCGTTAGTTACGGGAGAGACACCGGGGAGCTGTTTTTT.

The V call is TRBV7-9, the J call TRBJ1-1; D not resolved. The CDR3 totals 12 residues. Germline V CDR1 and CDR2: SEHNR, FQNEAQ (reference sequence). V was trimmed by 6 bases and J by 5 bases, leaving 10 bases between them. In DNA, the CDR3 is TGTGCCAGCAGGGAGAGGGAGACTGAAGCTTTCTTT. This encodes CASRERETEAFF. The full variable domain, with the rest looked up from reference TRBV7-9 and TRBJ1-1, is DTGVSQNPRHKITKRGQNVTFRCDPISEHNRLYWYRQTLGQGPEFLTYFQNEAQLEKSRLLSDRFSAERPKGSFSTLEIQRTEQGDSAMYLCASRERETEAFFGQGTRLTVV.

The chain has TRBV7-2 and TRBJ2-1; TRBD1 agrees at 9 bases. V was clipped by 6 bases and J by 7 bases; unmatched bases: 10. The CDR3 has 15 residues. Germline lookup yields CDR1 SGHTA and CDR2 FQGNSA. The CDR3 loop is CASRLGDRAPNEQFF. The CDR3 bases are TGTGCCAGCAGACTAGGGGACAGGGCACCTAATGAGCAGTTCTTC. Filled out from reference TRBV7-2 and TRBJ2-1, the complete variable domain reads GAGVSQSPSNKVTEKGKDVELRCDPISGHTALYWYRQSLGQGLEFLIYFQGNSAPDKSGLPSDRFSAERTGGSVSTLTIQRTQQEDSAVYLCASRLGDRAPNEQFFGPGTRLTVL.

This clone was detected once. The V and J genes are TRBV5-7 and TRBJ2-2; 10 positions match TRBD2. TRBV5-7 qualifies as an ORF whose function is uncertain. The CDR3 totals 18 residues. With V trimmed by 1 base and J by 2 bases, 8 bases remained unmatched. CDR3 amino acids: CASSLWASGGLNTGELFF. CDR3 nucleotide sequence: TGTGCCAGCAGCTTGTGGGCTAGCGGGGGTTTAAACACCGGGGAGCTGTTTTTT.

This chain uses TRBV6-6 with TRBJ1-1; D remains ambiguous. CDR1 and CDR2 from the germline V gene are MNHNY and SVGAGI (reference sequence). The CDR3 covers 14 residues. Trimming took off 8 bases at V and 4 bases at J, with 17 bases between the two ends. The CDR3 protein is CASLRPGLSTEAFF. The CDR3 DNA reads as TGTGCCAGCCTTCGACCGGGGTTGAGCACTGAAGCTTTCTTT.

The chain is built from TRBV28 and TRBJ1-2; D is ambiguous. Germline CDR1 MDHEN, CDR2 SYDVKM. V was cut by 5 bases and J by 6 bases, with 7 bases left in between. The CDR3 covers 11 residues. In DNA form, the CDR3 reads TGTGCCAGCAGTACAGTGAATGGCTACACCTTC. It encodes CASSTVNGYTF.

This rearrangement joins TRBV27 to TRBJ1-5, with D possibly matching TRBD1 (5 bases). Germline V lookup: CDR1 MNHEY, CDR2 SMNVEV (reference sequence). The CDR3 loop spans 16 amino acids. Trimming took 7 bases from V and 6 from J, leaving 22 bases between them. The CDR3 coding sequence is TGTGCCAGCATACTCGGGACTTCGGGGTGCACTCAGCCCCAGCATTTT. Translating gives CASILGTSGCTQPQHF.

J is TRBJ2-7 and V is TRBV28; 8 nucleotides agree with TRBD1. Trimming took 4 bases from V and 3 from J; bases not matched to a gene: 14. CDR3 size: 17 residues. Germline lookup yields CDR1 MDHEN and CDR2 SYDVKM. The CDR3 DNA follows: TGTGCCAGCAGTTCAATTTTCCGGGACAGGCTCCTCTACGAGCAGTACTTC. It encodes CASSSIFRDRLLYEQYF.

CDR3 sequence reads: CASSFRGEYEQYF. The DNA of the CDR3 is TGTGCCAGCAGTTTCAGGGGGGAATACGAGCAGTACTTC. The rearrangement uses TRBV27 and TRBJ2-7; maybe TRBD1 (7 bases). Germline V gene sequence: CDR1 MNHEY, CDR2 SMNVEV (reference sequence). Trimming cost V 3 bases and J 4 bases, with 10 bases left between them. The CDR3 has 13 amino acids.

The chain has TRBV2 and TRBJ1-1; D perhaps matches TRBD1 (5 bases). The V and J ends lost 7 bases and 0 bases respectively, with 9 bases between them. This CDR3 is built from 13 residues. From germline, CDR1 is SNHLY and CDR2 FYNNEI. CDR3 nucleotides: TGTGCCAGCAATCCAGGGCTGAACACTGAAGCTTTCTTT. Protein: CASNPGLNTEAFF.

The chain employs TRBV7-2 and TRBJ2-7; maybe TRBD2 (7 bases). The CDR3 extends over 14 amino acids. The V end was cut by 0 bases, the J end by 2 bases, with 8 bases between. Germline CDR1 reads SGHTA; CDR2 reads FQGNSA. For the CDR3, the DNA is TGTGCCAGCAGCTTAGCGGGGGGGCCCTACGAGCAGTACTTC. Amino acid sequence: CASSLAGGPYEQYF.

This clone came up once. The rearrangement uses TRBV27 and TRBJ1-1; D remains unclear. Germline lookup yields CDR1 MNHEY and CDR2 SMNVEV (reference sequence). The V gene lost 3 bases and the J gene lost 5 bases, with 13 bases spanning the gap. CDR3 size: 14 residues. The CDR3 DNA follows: TGTGCCAGCAGTTTCCGAGGGTCGCAAACTGAAGCTTTCTTT. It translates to CASSFRGSQTEAFF.